This T cell receptor beta chain was identified during a study of blood T cell repertoires in COVID-19 (TCRdb year 2020). About the investigation overall: Collaborator samples came from the United States, Italy and Spain and covered acute and convalescent phases of COVID-19. The sample metadata nearly always contained a de-identified subject ID, COVID-19 status, age in years and sex. Samples were obtained from the ongoing ImmuneRACE study (first 160 participants) and from roughly 1,300 subjects provided by 6 global collaborators. Where available, HLA class I and class II types were taken from metadata supplied by the sample provider and were not determined by assay-based typing. A freely available public database, intended as a resource for researchers studying the immune response to SARS-CoV-2, is where the repertoires were released. The dataset comprised deeply sampled blood TCRbeta repertoires from subjects exposed to, actively infected with, or recovered from COVID-19. The material from the prospective study consisted of cDNA or gDNA derived from T cells, B-cell-depleted T cells, or PBMCs. Broad study findings and their caveats: The amount of clinical and demographic metadata varied by source and participant and was provided uncurated.

Each collaborating institution followed its own protocols to collect whole blood in K2EDTA tubes. For TCRbeta analysis, collaborator samples were shipped as frozen whole blood, as isolated PBMCs, or as DNA extracted from either sample type. TCRbeta CDR3 regions were amplified from genomic DNA by means of the immunoSEQ Assay, a bias-controlled multiplex PCR. The paper's data handling went like this. Within the assay, amplification of reference gene primers was used to estimate how many nucleated cells each sample contained. Sequence reads were collapsed and filtered to measure the absolute abundance of every unique TCRbeta CDR3 rearrangement. For each sample, productive Simpson clonality was calculated as the square root of Simpson's diversity index over productive rearrangements. In its TCRdb copy, this immuneACCESS table keeps in-frame sequences only and misses some clones. Where compared with another copy, unresolved V genes explain less than half of these, and the others have no known cause. The V and J calls and the clone size are those of that table, but D and trimming were determined from the DNA. This sample gives approximately 53,000 clones in total; around 80% of them show up just once. The ten largest clonotypes hold roughly 17% of the sample.

The CDR3 spans 18 residues, from the cysteine through the phenylalanine. Of the read, only the CDR3 DNA is kept; its 54 bases are in frame from base 1. This clone was seen only a few times. Its target antigen remains unknown. No much larger clonotype is one base removed from it; base qualities were not supplied. The V and J segments used are TRBV21-1 and TRBJ2-7; the tabulated D call, TRBD1, remains unverified against the DNA. TRBV21-1 is a documented pseudogene. Sequences were obtained from peripheral blood. This sequence originates from a man aged 40-49 years with acute or convalescent COVID-19. The DNA sequence is given as TGTGCCAGCAGCAAACCCGGGACAGGGTACTCTTTTTCCTACGAGCAGTACTTC. It translates as CASSKPGTGYSFSYEQYF.